This is a list of T cell receptor beta chains from one sample in a study of identical twins. One entry per CDR3 protein, called by TCRdb with MiXCR from the 5' RACE reads. The sample has hundreds of thousands of distinct CDR3 sequences, roughly 6.2% seen once. Input material: naive T cells sorted from blood. The receptor source for this set is a man younger than 30 in good health. CDR3s include the opening cysteine and the closing phenylalanine or tryptophan. The D gene is left open where the match is weak. Size is omitted from some rows. Given values are once, few, many or a class for expanded clones.

TRBV10-3,few,TRBD1,TRBJ2-2,TGTGCCATCAGAAGACAGGGGACCACCGGGGAGCTGTTTTTT,CAIRRQGTTGELFF
TRBV4-1,.,.,TRBJ2-1,TGCGCCAGCAGCGCACCACTCAGGGTTTCCTACAATGAGCAGTTCTTC,CASSAPLRVSYNEQFF
TRBV6-5,.,.,TRBJ2-3,TGTGCCAGCAGAGACATTACAGATACGCTGTATTTT,CASRDITDTLYF
TRBV6-1,many,TRBD1,TRBJ2-2,TGTGCCAGCAGACAACAGGGGGACACCGGGGAGCTGTTTTTT,CASRQQGDTGELFF
TRBV12-3/TRBV12-4,many,.,TRBJ2-3,TGTGCCAGCAGTTTAACGACGATACCGGGGGATACGCAGTATTTT,CASSLTTIPGDTQYF
TRBV11-2,many,.,TRBJ2-1,TGTGCCAGCAGCTATCAGAGAATGAGGGCGCCATCCTACAATGAGCAGTTCTTC,CASSYQRMRAPSYNEQFF
TRBV7-2,.,.,TRBJ2-3,TGTGCCAGCACCGAGCGACGGAGTAGCACAGATACGCAGTATTTT,CASTERRSSTDTQYF
TRBV12-3/TRBV12-4,many,.,TRBJ2-3,TGTGCCAGCAGCCCTCAGAGAGTTACGCAGTATTTT,CASSPQRVTQYF
TRBV20-1,few,.,TRBJ1-1,TGCAGTGCTAATAAGGGTGACACTGAAGCTTTCTTT,CSANKGDTEAFF
TRBV20-1,many,.,TRBJ2-1,TGCAGTGCTAAAAGAGGGAATGAGCAGTTCTTC,CSAKRGNEQFF
TRBV6-5,.,TRBD1,TRBJ2-5,TGTGCCAGCAGTTACGAGGCCGGGACAGCCCAAGAGACCCAGTACTTC,CASSYEAGTAQETQYF
TRBV4-1,many,.,TRBJ2-1,TGCGCCAGCAGCCAACTAGGGGGGGGCGAGCAGTTCTTC,CASSQLGGGEQFF
TRBV27,.,.,TRBJ1-1,TGTGCCAGCAGCCGGGTTTTCCGGGACAAAAGTATCGAAGCTTTCTTT,CASSRVFRDKSIEAFF
TRBV10-3,many,.,TRBJ1-5,TGTGCCATCAGCTCCAGGGTAGACAATCAGCCCCAGCATTTT,CAISSRVDNQPQHF
TRBV12-3/TRBV12-4,many,TRBD1,TRBJ2-3,TGTGCCAGCAGGCCAGACAGGGGCGGTACAGATACGCAGTATTTT,CASRPDRGGTDTQYF
TRBV28,few,.,TRBJ2-7,TGTGCCAGCAAATCGGGACGCGTGGGCGAGCAGTACTTC,CASKSGRVGEQYF